This T cell receptor (beta chain) was captured by sequencing in a study of tumor-infiltrating lymphocytes in primary liver carcinoma. Study-level points and caveats: Only about 7.5-24% of top clones occurred in every one of the five tumor regions. Tumor tissue displayed a significantly greater top-250-clone fraction than blood (p = 0.039).

Trimming took 4 bases from V and 0 from J, leaving 16 bases between them. Per germline, CDR1 SGHDN and CDR2 FVKESK. The CDR3 is 16 residues long. Taking 20-30 mg of unsorted bulk tissue, the authors co-extracted RNA and DNA. The patients presented with primary liver carcinoma, which was managed through surgical resection. Concerning this clonotype itself: Its matching antigen is unknown.

Priming with a constant-region primer yielded TCR beta cDNA from 450 to 550 ng total RNA. The TCR beta library was amplified through three nested multiplex PCR rounds in a modified ARM-PCR procedure. Investigators reported that the first two PCR rounds, at approximately 11 cycles each, used TRBV1-TRBV30 forward primers with a C-beta reverse primer. From the multiplex PCR reads, TCRdb called clonotypes with MiXCR, one entry per CDR3 protein. Counted here are about 64,000 distinct CDR3 sequences, roughly two thirds occurring once; the ten biggest clones make up under 45%. The specimen sequenced was liver tumor tissue from sampling region 4. Subset specified: tumor region T4, right-lateral pole. The chain has TRBV14 and TRBJ2-7; no definite D call. The TCR originated in a man aged 35-49 years with primary liver carcinoma and hepatitis B virus infection. The CDR3 here is CASSRGSQSSSYEQYF. In nucleotides, the CDR3 is TGTGCCAGCAGCCGAGGTTCACAGTCATCCTCCTACGAGCAGTACTTC.